These T cell receptor beta chains were read from a single sample in a study of T-cell memory formation after mild COVID-19. MiXCR was run by TCRdb on the 5' RACE reads, yielding one entry per CDR3 protein. The sample has about 140,000 distinct CDR3 sequences, 11% to 15% seen once; the top ten hold around 27%. Source material: PBMCs or a T cell subset sorted from them (not recorded which). The receptors were gathered from an adult woman who had mild COVID-19 (a few samples of this study predate the infection). Cell type and time point are not known. The CDR3 runs from the conserved cysteine through the conserved F or W. D genes are given only for firm matches. Part of the rows lack a size; the others show once, few, many or a class for expanded clones.

D: -
J: TRBJ2-3
V: TRBV29-1
size: -
CDR3: CSVENGVGTSTDTQYF
DNA: TGCAGCGTTGAAAATGGTGTGGGAACTAGCACAGATACGCAGTATTTT

D: -
J: TRBJ1-1
V: TRBV18
size: -
CDR3: CASSPVTEAFF
DNA: TGTGCCAGCTCACCGGTCACTGAAGCTTTCTTT

D: -
J: TRBJ2-5
V: TRBV6-5
size: few
CDR3: CASSYAGGKGETQYF
DNA: TGTGCCAGCAGTTACGCTGGGGGGAAGGGAGAGACCCAGTACTTC

D: -
J: TRBJ1-2
V: TRBV29-1
size: few
CDR3: CSVELLVRGDYGYTF
DNA: TGCAGCGTTGAATTGTTGGTCAGAGGAGACTATGGCTACACCTTC

D: -
J: TRBJ1-2
V: TRBV24-1
size: -
CDR3: CATSESPGYGYTF
DNA: TGTGCCACCAGTGAGTCGCCAGGCTATGGCTACACCTTC

D: -
J: TRBJ2-5
V: TRBV4-1
size: few
CDR3: CASSQVVAGLQETQYF
DNA: TGCGCCAGCAGCCAAGTCGTTGCAGGGCTACAAGAGACCCAGTACTTC

D: -
J: TRBJ1-1
V: TRBV7-9
size: many
CDR3: CASSPSIMGGNTEAFF
DNA: TGTGCCAGCAGTCCCAGCATAATGGGAGGGAACACTGAAGCTTTCTTT

D: TRBD1
J: TRBJ2-5
V: TRBV6-2/TRBV6-3
size: -
CDR3: CASSYEGQHRETQYF
DNA: TGTGCCAGCAGTTACGAGGGACAGCACCGAGAGACCCAGTACTTC

D: -
J: TRBJ2-3
V: TRBV15
size: -
CDR3: CATSTAPGHYTDTQYF
DNA: TGTGCCACCAGCACGGCGCCGGGACACTACACAGATACGCAGTATTTT

D: TRBD2
J: TRBJ2-5
V: TRBV2
size: few
CDR3: CASSRGTSGIKGKTQYF
DNA: TGTGCCAGCAGTCGTGGGACTAGCGGTATTAAGGGGAAGACCCAGTACTTC

D: TRBD1
J: TRBJ1-1
V: TRBV5-1
size: once
CDR3: CASSLGDREVIAEAFF
DNA: TGCGCCAGCAGCTTGGGGGACAGGGAGGTAATAGCTGAAGCTTTCTTT

D: -
J: TRBJ2-1
V: TRBV6-5
size: many
CDR3: CASSWRTYNEQFF
DNA: TGTGCCAGCAGTTGGCGCACCTACAATGAGCAGTTCTTC

D: -
J: TRBJ2-7
V: TRBV30
size: few
CDR3: CASLAGGDRFPYEQYF
DNA: TGTGCCTCACTTGCAGGGGGGGACAGGTTCCCCTACGAGCAGTACTTC

D: -
J: TRBJ2-7
V: TRBV29-1
size: many
CDR3: CSGSDGAGEQYF
DNA: TGCAGCGGGAGTGATGGGGCAGGCGAGCAGTACTTC

D: -
J: TRBJ2-1
V: TRBV29-1
size: -
CDR3: CSVRGSSYNEQFF
DNA: TGCAGCGTTCGGGGATCATCCTACAATGAGCAGTTCTTC

D: -
J: TRBJ2-7
V: TRBV10-3
size: few
CDR3: CAISDLGPTYEQYF
DNA: TGTGCCATCAGTGATCTGGGACCAACCTACGAGCAGTACTTC

D: TRBD2
J: TRBJ2-1
V: TRBV6-6
size: -
CDR3: CASSPSGGVYGEQFF
DNA: TGTGCCAGCAGTCCTAGCGGGGGAGTCTACGGTGAGCAGTTCTTC

D: TRBD2
J: TRBJ2-1
V: TRBV7-9
size: few
CDR3: CASSSLPGLAVVEQFF
DNA: TGTGCCAGCAGCTCACTCCCGGGACTAGCGGTGGTTGAGCAGTTCTTC

D: -
J: TRBJ2-7
V: TRBV10-3
size: many
CDR3: CAISESSSSYEQYF
DNA: TGTGCCATCAGTGAGTCAAGCAGCTCCTACGAGCAGTACTTC

D: -
J: TRBJ1-4
V: TRBV5-5
size: few
CDR3: CASSLANEKLFF
DNA: TGTGCCAGCAGCTTGGCTAATGAAAAACTGTTTTTT

D: TRBD2
J: TRBJ2-1
V: TRBV9
size: -
CDR3: CASGKTSATIRYNEQFF
DNA: TGTGCCAGCGGAAAGACTAGCGCGACGATTCGGTACAATGAGCAGTTCTTC

D: -
J: TRBJ2-2
V: TRBV24-1
size: few
CDR3: CATMSVGGNTGELFF
DNA: TGTGCCACCATGTCTGTTGGCGGTAACACCGGGGAGCTGTTTTTT

D: -
J: TRBJ1-2
V: TRBV6-4
size: many
CDR3: CASSDYKGSGGYTF
DNA: TGTGCCAGCAGTGACTACAAGGGGTCAGGTGGCTACACCTTC

D: -
J: TRBJ2-3
V: TRBV23-1
size: -
CDR3: CASSQPRAVATQYF
DNA: TGCGCCAGCAGTCAACCTCGGGCGGTGGCTACGCAGTATTTT

D: -
J: TRBJ2-3
V: TRBV9
size: few
CDR3: CASSDGGGLTSTQYF
DNA: TGTGCCAGCAGCGACGGAGGGGGGTTGACGAGTACGCAGTATTTT

D: -
J: TRBJ2-7
V: TRBV7-9
size: few
CDR3: CASSRGSGVYEQYF
DNA: TGTGCCAGCAGTAGGGGGTCCGGGGTCTACGAGCAGTACTTC

D: TRBD2
J: TRBJ2-7
V: TRBV3-1
size: -
CDR3: CASSQELADSHEQYF
DNA: TGTGCCAGCAGCCAAGAACTAGCGGACAGCCACGAGCAGTACTTC

D: TRBD1
J: TRBJ2-7
V: TRBV9
size: -
CDR3: CASSVGSGQHYEQYF
DNA: TGTGCCAGCAGCGTAGGCTCGGGACAGCACTACGAGCAGTACTTC

D: -
J: TRBJ2-2
V: TRBV5-5
size: -
CDR3: CASSSTVRNTGELFF
DNA: TGTGCCAGCAGCTCGACAGTTCGGAACACCGGGGAGCTGTTTTTT

D: -
J: TRBJ2-1
V: TRBV20-1
size: few
CDR3: CSARDGSFSDNEQFF
DNA: TGCAGTGCTAGAGATGGAAGCTTCTCGGACAATGAGCAGTTCTTC

D: TRBD1
J: TRBJ1-1
V: TRBV20-1
size: -
CDR3: CSASLRDRANTEAFF
DNA: TGCAGTGCTAGCCTCCGAGACAGGGCGAACACTGAAGCTTTCTTT

D: TRBD2
J: TRBJ2-1
V: TRBV7-9
size: few
CDR3: CASSLYSGSYNEQFF
DNA: TGTGCCAGCAGCTTATACAGCGGGAGCTACAATGAGCAGTTCTTC

D: -
J: TRBJ2-3
V: TRBV24-1
size: many
CDR3: CATSDPEFSGLGSTDTQYF
DNA: TGTGCCACCAGTGACCCTGAGTTCTCCGGCCTCGGATCCACAGATACGCAGTATTTT

D: TRBD1
J: TRBJ1-5
V: TRBV6-6
size: -
CDR3: CASSFQPMRTGKSNQPQHF
DNA: TGTGCCAGCAGTTTCCAACCCATGAGGACAGGGAAAAGCAATCAGCCCCAGCATTTT

D: TRBD2
J: TRBJ2-3
V: TRBV19
size: few
CDR3: CASRPLAGVTDTQYF
DNA: TGTGCCAGTAGACCACTAGCGGGAGTTACAGATACGCAGTATTTT

D: -
J: TRBJ2-7
V: TRBV13
size: few
CDR3: CASSLSGTKTVSYEQYF
DNA: TGTGCCAGCAGCTTGTCCGGGACCAAAACAGTCTCCTACGAGCAGTACTTC

D: -
J: TRBJ2-1
V: TRBV7-9
size: many
CDR3: CASSSVFEQFF
DNA: TGTGCCAGCAGCTCCGTTTTCGAGCAGTTCTTC

D: -
J: TRBJ1-2
V: TRBV7-9
size: many
CDR3: CASSPPGYGYTF
DNA: TGTGCCAGCAGCCCTCCTGGCTATGGCTACACCTTC

D: TRBD2
J: TRBJ2-1
V: TRBV2
size: few
CDR3: CASREAIAGAVEQFF
DNA: TGTGCCAGCAGAGAGGCGATAGCGGGGGCAGTTGAGCAGTTCTTC

D: TRBD1
J: TRBJ2-7
V: TRBV9
size: few
CDR3: CASSPVPGQGAYEQYF
DNA: TGTGCCAGCAGCCCAGTTCCGGGACAGGGGGCCTACGAGCAGTACTTC

D: -
J: TRBJ1-2
V: TRBV6-5
size: few
CDR3: CASSYSTSGPVSGYTF
DNA: TGTGCCAGCAGTTACTCGACTTCGGGACCTGTAAGTGGCTACACCTTC

D: TRBD2
J: TRBJ2-1
V: TRBV20-1
size: few
CDR3: CSAGTSGKNEQFF
DNA: TGCAGTGCCGGGACTAGCGGGAAGAATGAGCAGTTCTTC

D: -
J: TRBJ1-6
V: TRBV5-1
size: few
CDR3: CASSLGYNSPLHF
DNA: TGCGCCAGCAGCTTGGGATATAATTCACCCCTCCACTTT

D: -
J: TRBJ2-4
V: TRBV4-2
size: -
CDR3: CASSPLSGRRAPQGIQYF
DNA: TGTGCCAGCAGCCCCCTCAGCGGTCGGAGGGCCCCCCAAGGAATTCAGTACTTC

D: -
J: TRBJ2-3
V: TRBV20-1
size: once
CDR3: CSATASGAGSDTQYF
DNA: TGCAGTGCTACCGCCTCGGGGGCCGGATCAGATACGCAGTATTTT

D: -
J: TRBJ2-7
V: TRBV20-1
size: -
CDR3: CSARPGTTSYEQYF
DNA: TGCAGTGCTAGACCAGGGACAACCTCCTACGAGCAGTACTTC

D: -
J: TRBJ1-5
V: TRBV20-1
size: -
CDR3: CSASGPNSNQPQHF
DNA: TGCAGTGCTAGTGGACCCAATAGCAATCAGCCCCAGCATTTT

D: TRBD1
J: TRBJ2-4
V: TRBV2
size: -
CDR3: CASREIDRGTIQYF
DNA: TGTGCCAGCAGGGAAATTGACAGGGGGACCATTCAGTACTTC

D: TRBD1
J: TRBJ2-2
V: TRBV27
size: -
CDR3: CASSSGQRGRELFF
DNA: TGTGCCAGCAGTTCGGGACAGCGCGGACGGGAGCTGTTTTTT

D: -
J: TRBJ2-1
V: TRBV7-6
size: -
CDR3: CASSSDLRPYNEQFF
DNA: TGTGCCAGCAGCTCGGACCTAAGACCCTACAATGAGCAGTTCTTC

D: -
J: TRBJ2-1
V: TRBV29-1
size: -
CDR3: CSVARSAYDEQFF
DNA: TGCAGCGTAGCTAGGTCCGCGTACGATGAGCAGTTCTTC

D: TRBD1
J: TRBJ2-7
V: TRBV6-2/TRBV6-3
size: -
CDR3: CASRHRDRGSYEQYF
DNA: TGTGCCAGCAGACACCGGGACAGGGGTTCCTACGAGCAGTACTTC

D: TRBD1
J: TRBJ2-7
V: TRBV24-1
size: -
CDR3: CATSDSGQNSYEQYF
DNA: TGTGCCACCAGTGATTCGGGACAGAACTCCTACGAGCAGTACTTC

D: -
J: TRBJ2-7
V: TRBV5-1
size: -
CDR3: CASSLVGVSSYEQYF
DNA: TGCGCCAGCAGCTTGGTCGGCGTTAGCTCCTACGAGCAGTACTTC

D: -
J: TRBJ2-7
V: TRBV10-3
size: few
CDR3: CAISHDGYEQYF
DNA: TGTGCCATCAGTCACGACGGATACGAGCAGTACTTC

D: TRBD1
J: TRBJ2-3
V: TRBV24-1
size: -
CDR3: CATSDLPGQDSHTQYF
DNA: TGTGCCACCAGTGACCTCCCGGGACAGGATTCTCATACGCAGTATTTT

D: -
J: TRBJ2-3
V: TRBV2
size: -
CDR3: CASGGPTQYF
DNA: TGTGCCAGCGGGGGGCCGACGCAGTATTTT

D: TRBD1
J: TRBJ2-5
V: TRBV29-1
size: -
CDR3: CSVDTTSWTGASPETQYF
DNA: TGCAGCGTTGATACGACCTCCTGGACAGGGGCCTCCCCGGAGACCCAGTACTTC

D: TRBD2
J: TRBJ2-7
V: TRBV20-1
size: many
CDR3: CSARVGGLAYSYEQYF
DNA: TGCAGTGCTAGAGTTGGGGGACTAGCGTACTCCTACGAGCAGTACTTC

D: -
J: TRBJ2-7
V: TRBV3-1
size: -
CDR3: CASSQGSGDEQYF
DNA: TGTGCCAGCAGCCAAGGTTCCGGGGACGAGCAGTACTTC